Each of the 30 T cell receptor beta chains below was sequenced from the same sample in a study of cytomegalovirus exposure and HLA in healthy donors. PCR employed 60 Vbeta and 13 Jbeta primers. Only in-frame clones appear in the TCRdb table, and some are missing; sequencing was by immunoSEQ multiplex PCR. This table holds roughly 96,000 clones, 60% to 75% found once. The sequenced material came from PBMCs. Receptors originate from a woman in her sixties or seventies in good health and CMV-seropositive.

V is TRBV7-2 and J is TRBJ1-6; 8 positions agree with TRBD1. After removal of 1 base from V and 7 bases from J, the junction contained 6 bases not matched to a gene. The CDR3 totals 16 residues. Germline V gene sequence: CDR1 SGHTA, CDR2 FQGNSA. In DNA, the CDR3 is TGTGCCAGCAGCTTAGTGACAGGGGTGGCAAATTCACCCCTCCACTTT. This codes for CASSLVTGVANSPLHF.

The chain uses TRBV28 and TRBJ2-6; TRBD1 matches at 9 bases. J lost 2 bases, V lost 4 bases, and 6 bases had no gene match. This CDR3 is 17 amino acids long. The germline gives CDR1 MDHEN, CDR2 SYDVKM. CDR3 nucleotides: TGTGCCAGCAGTTCCCGGGACAGGGTGGCTGGGGCCAACGTCCTGACTTTC. It is translated as CASSSRDRVAGANVLTF.

This clone was counted once. DNA of the CDR3: TGTGCCAGCAGCTTAATGGCGGGGCTCAATCAGCCCCAGCATTTT. Translating gives CASSLMAGLNQPQHF. The V and J genes are TRBV7-6 and TRBJ1-5, with D perhaps TRBD1 (5 bases). The germline V gene has CDR1 SGHVS and CDR2 FNYEAQ. V was trimmed by 2 bases and J by 3 bases, leaving 11 bases between them. This CDR3 has 15 amino acids.

The chain joins TRBV10-3 to TRBJ1-6; D gene ambiguous. Trimming left V 10 bases short and J 8 bases short, with 12 bases between. Germline lookup yields CDR1 ENHRY and CDR2 SYGVKD. This CDR3 has 12 amino acids. The CDR3 loop reads CATRVDYSPLHF. Here the CDR3 DNA reads TGTGCCACCCGGGTCGACTATTCACCCCTCCACTTT.

This clone was counted between two and nine times. The chain links TRBV9 to TRBJ1-5; D unclear. The CDR3 consists of 14 residues. Germline lookup yields CDR1 SGDLS and CDR2 YYNGEE. The ends were cut back, 0 bases at V and 8 bases at J, with 12 bases in the middle. CDR3 amino acids: CASSVGGVSEPQHF. Written as DNA, the CDR3 is TGTGCCAGCAGCGTAGGGGGAGTATCGGAGCCCCAGCATTTT.

This clone was observed a few times. The chain employs TRBV29-1 and TRBJ2-1, with TRBD2 matching over 9 bases. From germline, CDR1 is SQVTM and CDR2 ANQGSEA. CDR3 length equals 14 residues. V lost 7 bases to trimming and J lost 0 bases; unmatched junction nucleotides: 4. This CDR3 reads CSALAGSSYNEQFF. CDR3 coding DNA: TGCAGCGCCCTAGCGGGAAGCTCCTACAATGAGCAGTTCTTC.

J is TRBJ1-1 and V is TRBV4-3, with 8 bases that match TRBD1. J lost 11 bases, V lost 3 bases, and 11 bases had no gene match. The CDR3 has 14 amino acids. Germline V lookup: CDR1 LGHNA, CDR2 YSLEER. Here the CDR3 reads CASSHTGTGAAAFF. The CDR3 DNA follows: TGCGCCAGCAGCCACACCGGGACAGGAGCCGCGGCTTTCTTT.

The V and J genes are TRBV19 and TRBJ1-6, with 7 bases that match TRBD1. Looked up from germline, CDR1 is LNHDA and CDR2 is SQIVND (reference sequence). Trimming cost V 4 bases and J 7 bases; bases outside gene matches: 10. The CDR3 covers 16 residues. CDR3 nucleotide sequence: TGTGCCAGTAGTAGACCCAGACAGGGAAAAAATTCACCCCTCCACTTT. Translation gives CASSRPRQGKNSPLHF.

The chain recombines TRBV6-1 with TRBJ1-5; D is unresolved. The CDR3 covers 14 residues. The V and J ends lost 2 bases and 4 bases respectively, with 9 bases between them. The germline V gene encodes CDR1 MNHNS and CDR2 SASEGT. This CDR3 is CASSERGENQPQHF. The CDR3 nucleotides are TGTGCCAGCAGTGAACGGGGAGAGAATCAGCCCCAGCATTTT.

V gene TRBV28 combines with J gene TRBJ1-1; D gene unclear. Trimming removed 3 bases from V and 14 bases from J, with 16 bases in between. Germline CDR1 is MDHEN and CDR2 is SYDVKM. The length of the CDR3 is 12 residues. The chain's CDR3 is CASSFVRRGDFF. Here the CDR3 DNA reads TGTGCCAGCAGTTTTGTTAGGAGAGGTGACTTCTTT.

The rearrangement joins TRBV28 to TRBJ1-5; D gene ambiguous. Trimming cost V 6 bases and J 2 bases, with 11 bases left between them. The length of the CDR3 is 14 residues. The germline CDR1 and CDR2 sequences are MDHEN and SYDVKM. CDR3 protein: CASSFRGGNQPQHF. The CDR3, as DNA: TGTGCCAGCAGCTTTCGGGGAGGCAATCAGCCCCAGCATTTT.

In its sample, this clone was seen a few times. The chain employs TRBV4-1 and TRBJ1-5; the D gene is possibly TRBD1 (5 bases). Germline assignment: CDR1 MGHRA and CDR2 YSYEKL. V was clipped by 0 bases and J by 7 bases, with 13 bases between them. The CDR3 covers 15 residues. The CDR3 spells CASSQDNLGQQPQHF. CDR3 DNA sequence: TGCGCCAGCAGCCAAGACAACTTGGGGCAACAGCCCCAGCATTTT.

The chain couples TRBV5-5 to TRBJ2-6, with D uncertain. Germline values: CDR1 SGHKS, CDR2 YYEKEE (reference sequence). This CDR3 contains 15 residues. Deletions cut 1 base from V and 3 bases from J, with 8 bases between. The DNA of the CDR3 is TGTGCCAGCAGCTTGTATGACTTTGGGGCCAACGTCCTGACTTTC. This encodes CASSLYDFGANVLTF.

This rearrangement joins TRBV16 to TRBJ2-7, with 7 positions matching TRBD1. The CDR3 is 15 residues long. The V and J ends lost 4 bases and 3 bases, in that order; junction bases with no gene match: 9. The germline CDR1 and CDR2 sequences are KGHSY and FQNENV. Here the CDR3 reads CASSLTGKSIYEQYF. The CDR3, as DNA: TGTGCCAGCAGCCTGACAGGGAAAAGTATCTACGAGCAGTACTTC.

This clone showed up just a few times. V and J are TRBV13 and TRBJ1-1; 7 bases map to TRBD1. Trimming at V came to 2 bases and at J to 4 bases, leaving 7 bases not matched to a gene. Germline lookup yields CDR1 PRHDT and CDR2 FYEKMQ (reference sequence). This CDR3 is 15 amino acids long. The CDR3 region has the DNA TGTGCCAGCAGCTTAAAGGGGGCGCGGGGCACTGAAGCTTTCTTT. It is translated as CASSLKGARGTEAFF.

The chain employs TRBV27 and TRBJ2-7; TRBD2 agrees at 13 bases. Unmatched junction bases numbered 4, after V lost 0 bases and J lost 2 bases. Germline CDR1 reads MNHEY; CDR2 reads SMNVEV (reference sequence). The CDR3 is 17 residues long. The CDR3 is CASSLSLGLAGPYEQYF. CDR3 nucleotides: TGTGCCAGCAGTTTATCGCTGGGACTAGCGGGGCCCTACGAGCAGTACTTC.

This clone was seen a few times. The chain is built from TRBV29-1 and TRBJ2-1; 9 positions match TRBD2. Per germline, CDR1 SQVTM and CDR2 ANQGSEA. This CDR3 comprises 16 residues. Trimming cost V 7 bases and J 9 bases; bases outside gene matches: 19. As DNA, the CDR3 is TGCAGCGCCGCCACGAATTGGGGGCGGGGGGGCAGTGAGCAGTTCTTC. It codes for CSAATNWGRGGSEQFF.

Notes on this clone: Relative to the germline gene, one junction end is altered; a read error may explain this. The chain combines TRBV10-3 with TRBJ2-1, with TRBD2 identical over 11 bases. The length of the CDR3 is 11 residues. Germline CDR1 and CDR2: ENHRY and SYGVKD. CDR3 sequence reads: CAISSGTSGLF. In nucleotides, the CDR3 is TGTGCCATCAGTTCAGGGACTAGCGGTCTCTTC.

This chain joins TRBV11-2 and TRBJ2-7, with 11 bases fitting TRBD1. The V segment lost 5 bases and the J segment 5 bases; nucleotides outside the gene matches: 17. In germline, CDR1 is SGHAT, CDR2 FQNNGV. This CDR3 has 18 residues. CDR3 region: CASSQAKGRDRGCHEQYF. The CDR3 bases are TGTGCCAGCAGCCAAGCTAAGGGCCGGGACAGGGGGTGTCACGAGCAGTACTTC.

This sequence joins TRBV28 and TRBJ2-2, with D possibly TRBD2 on 5 matching bases. The germline gives CDR1 MDHEN, CDR2 SYDVKM. This CDR3 comprises 15 residues. V dropped 1 base and J dropped 6 bases, with 12 bases sitting between them. The CDR3 DNA reads TGTGCCAGCAGTTTATTGGTCCTCGGGGCCGGGGAGCTGTTTTTT. Its translation is CASSLLVLGAGELFF.

V gene TRBV2 combines with J gene TRBJ1-1, with D hard to call. CDR3 length equals 14 residues. The V and J ends lost 6 bases and 7 bases respectively, with 18 bases between them. Germline loops: CDR1 SNHLY, CDR2 FYNNEI. The CDR3 nucleotides are TGTGCCAGCAGGGGGAGGCGGAATTCTGATGAAGCTTTCTTT. Protein: CASRGRRNSDEAFF. The entire variable domain, with the rest obtained from reference TRBV2 and TRBJ1-1, is as follows: EPEVTQTPSHQVTQMGQEVILRCVPISNHLYFYWYRQILGQKVEFLVSFYNNEISEKSEIFDDQFSVERPDGSNFTLKIRSTKLEDSAMYFCASRGRRNSDEAFFGQGTRLTVV.

The V and J genes are TRBV9 and TRBJ2-3, with 10 bases that match TRBD1. Looked up from germline, CDR1 is SGDLS and CDR2 is YYNGEE. The CDR3 runs to 17 residues. Trimming removed 0 bases from V and 2 bases from J; junction bases left unmatched: 6. CDR3 bases: TGTGCCAGCAGCGTAGTCCCGACAGGGGGCTACACAGATACGCAGTATTTT. Its protein is CASSVVPTGGYTDTQYF. Variable domain in full (rest from reference TRBV9 and TRBJ2-3): DSGVTQTPKHLITATGQRVTLRCSPRSGDLSVYWYQQSLDQGLQFLIQYYNGEERAKGNILERFSAQQFPDLHSELNLSSLELGDSALYFCASSVVPTGGYTDTQYFGPGTRLTVL.

The rearrangement links TRBV11-2 to TRBJ1-6; 8 bases fit TRBD1. The CDR3 has 13 residues. Germline V gene data show CDR1 as SGHAT and CDR2 as FQNNGV. The V segment lost 2 bases and the J segment 16 bases; nucleotides outside the gene matches: 7. The CDR3 DNA follows: TGTGCCAGCAGCTTACTGGGACAGGCTAAACTCCACTTT. The encoded protein is CASSLLGQAKLHF.

V and J are TRBV10-1 and TRBJ2-3; D is possibly TRBD2 (5 bases). The CDR3 length is 15 residues. Germline assignment: CDR1 WNHNN and CDR2 SYGVQD (reference sequence). Trimming took off 5 bases at V and 1 base at J, with 13 bases between the two ends. DNA of the CDR3: TGCGCCAGCAGTAAGGGTCGAGCGGGCACAGATACGCAGTATTTT. This translates into CASSKGRAGTDTQYF.

The CDR3 sequence is CTSSHGGERNEQFF. In DNA, the CDR3 is TGCACCAGCAGCCACGGGGGGGAACGGAATGAGCAGTTCTTC. The chain links TRBV1 to TRBJ2-1; TRBD2 reflects the table's D call only, with no check against the DNA. TRBV1 is a pseudogene. The CDR3 loop spans 14 amino acids.

This sequence joins TRBV7-8 and TRBJ2-7; 9 bases align to TRBD2. Germline loops: CDR1 SGHVS, CDR2 FQNEAQ. The CDR3 runs to 15 residues. The J segment lost 2 bases and the V segment lost 0 bases, leaving 2 bases of the junction unmatched. The CDR3 DNA is TGTGCCAGCAGCTTAGCACTAGCGGGTGCCTACGAGCAGTACTTC. This codes for CASSLALAGAYEQYF.

The V call is TRBV18, the J call TRBJ2-2, with a tentative D call TRBD1 (6 bases). This CDR3 is built from 15 residues. Trimming stripped 4 bases from V and 7 bases from J, with 16 bases between. From germline, CDR1 is KGHSH and CDR2 LQKENI. CDR3 DNA: TGTGCCAGCTCACGCGGACAGACTGTGATCGGGGAGCTGTTTTTT. Translated, it gives CASSRGQTVIGELFF.

Written as DNA, the CDR3 is TGTGCCAGTAGTGAGGGAAGTGAGAATCAGCCCCAGCATTTT. Translating it yields CASSEGSENQPQHF. This sequence joins TRBV19 and TRBJ1-5; D unresolved. Germline CDR1 and CDR2: LNHDA and SQIVND (reference sequence). Trimming pared 5 bases from V and 4 bases from J, leaving 12 bases between. This CDR3 is built from 14 residues.

DNA for the CDR3: TGTGCCAGCAGATCCCTTCCCGGGACAGACAATCAGCCCCAGCATTTT. Its protein product is CASRSLPGTDNQPQHF. The chain links TRBV28 to TRBJ1-5; 7 bases line up with TRBD1. The germline CDR1 and CDR2 sequences are MDHEN and SYDVKM. V lost 6 bases, J lost 3 bases, and 11 bases stayed unmatched. The length of the CDR3 is 16 residues.

This clone was found once. The chain joins TRBV7-9 to TRBJ1-1; no clear D. CDR3 length: 13 amino acids. The ends were cut back, 5 bases at V and 2 bases at J, with 9 bases in the middle. Germline V lookup: CDR1 SEHNR, CDR2 FQNEAQ (reference sequence). CDR3 sequence (DNA): TGTGCCAGCAGCCCTTCGGGAAACACTGAAGCTTTCTTT. Translation gives CASSPSGNTEAFF.